A single T cell receptor (beta chain) is shown here with its context. The target antigen is unknown. Investigators isolated RNA and reverse transcribed it into cDNA to act as the sequencing template. Sequencing used immunoSEQ multiplex PCR; TCRdb keeps in-frame clones, though not all of them. This sample has 150,000 or so clones, with roughly two thirds found just once. The source of the sample is a study of CD8+ T cells in alopecia areata. Whole-study findings and limits: Higher clonality was seen in lesional scalp than in normal scalp, especially in alopecia totalis/universalis. Any link of baseline CD8+ expansion to response, resting on one nonresponder, remains uncertain. A great number of expanded lesional clones endured in scalp and blood during tofacitinib. Sharing of TCRs across patients appeared less clear than in mice, possibly for HLA-related reasons.

Regarding treatment: oral pan-JAK inhibitor, 5-10 mg twice daily. This CDR3 contains 14 residues. V was trimmed by 5 bases and J by 4 bases, leaving 14 bases between them. Germline CDR1 is MNHEY and CDR2 is SVGAGI. The receptor was derived from a human donor with alopecia areata. The chain uses TRBV6-5 and TRBJ1-1, with D hard to call. The sample consisted of CD4+ T cells sorted from blood, taken at week 4, from a patient treated with tofacitinib. CDR3 residues: CASSRTLGGTEAFF. In DNA form, the CDR3 reads TGTGCCAGCAGTCGTACGTTGGGCGGCACTGAAGCTTTCTTT.